A single sample is the source of the 26 T cell receptor beta chains below, sequenced in a study of T-cell reconstitution after alpha-beta-depleted transplantation in children. Preparation of the TCRbeta library was carried out with unique molecular identifiers. TCRdb reprocessed the PCR reads with MiXCR, giving one entry per CDR3 protein. This sample has about 980,000 distinct CDR3 sequences; about 31% occur once, and the top ten carry roughly 31%. Material: PBMCs, mostly from graft donor cells, obtained 360 days after TCRalphabeta/CD19-depleted stem cell transplant. Receptor source: a boy younger than two who had a stem cell transplant for SCID, so the T cells may come from the graft donor.

This clonotype was observed at least ten times. In DNA form, the CDR3 reads TGTGCCAGCAGTTCCACCCGCGGGACGGTCTACGAGCAGTACTTC. Protein product: CASSSTRGTVYEQYF. This rearrangement joins TRBV6-5 to TRBJ2-7; maybe TRBD2 (6 bases). Germline V CDR1 and CDR2: MNHEY, SVGAGI. V lost 4 bases and J 3 bases, leaving 16 bases between the germline ends. CDR3 length equals 15 residues.

This clonotype was counted only a few times. CDR3 region: CASSPPGPSSGANVLTF. CDR3 nucleotides: TGTGCCAGCAGTCCCCCTGGTCCCAGCTCTGGGGCCAACGTCCTGACTTTC. The rearrangement joins TRBV28 to TRBJ2-6; D is unclear. The germline V and J ends were trimmed by 5 bases and 0 bases, with 14 bases remaining between them. This CDR3 has 17 amino acids. Germline CDR1 reads MDHEN; CDR2 reads SYDVKM.

This clonotype was observed a handful of times. This chain connects TRBV20-1 to TRBJ2-3; tentatively, D is TRBD2 (5 bases). Trimming stripped 3 bases from V and 4 bases from J, with 14 bases between. The CDR3 sequence is 14 residues long. Germline V gene lookup returns CDR1 DFQATT and CDR2 SNEGSKA (reference sequence). Here the CDR3 reads CSASPGWSSDTQYF. The CDR3 nucleotides are TGCAGTGCTAGTCCGGGGTGGAGCTCAGATACGCAGTATTTT.

This chain uses TRBV19 with TRBJ2-4; perhaps D is TRBD1 or TRBD2 (5 bases each). There are 16 residues in the CDR3. Trimming removed 2 bases from V and 0 bases from J, with 11 bases in between. CDR1 and CDR2 (germline): LNHDA, SQIVND (reference sequence). The CDR3 DNA reads TGTGCCAGTAGTATATCCGGGACCTTAGCCAAAAACATTCAGTACTTC. It translates to CASSISGTLAKNIQYF.

This clonotype was observed a few times. CDR3 bases: TGTGCCAGCAGTTACCCCGTCCCGCAGGGGGAAGCTTACGAGCAGTACTTC. It encodes CASSYPVPQGEAYEQYF. The chain has TRBV6-2 or TRBV6-3 and TRBJ2-7, with 7 bases fitting TRBD1. CDR1 MNHEY and CDR2 SVGEGT come from the germline V gene. Germline trimming cut 2 bases from V and 4 bases from J; bases unmatched to any gene: 14. The CDR3 extends over 17 amino acids.

Here the CDR3 DNA reads TGTGCCAGCAGTTTCTGGGACAGGGTCGGGAATGGCTACACCTTC. Amino acid sequence: CASSFWDRVGNGYTF. The chain couples TRBV28 to TRBJ1-2, with 9 positions matching TRBD1. Per germline, CDR1 MDHEN and CDR2 SYDVKM. There are 15 residues in the CDR3. V shed 3 bases and J 6 bases; nucleotides not matched to a gene: 8.

The chain carries TRBV4-1 and TRBJ2-7, with D perhaps matching TRBD2 (5 bases). The CDR3 is made up of 15 amino acids. V dropped 1 base and J dropped 2 bases, with 12 bases sitting between them. Germline V lookup: CDR1 MGHRA, CDR2 YSYEKL. Here the CDR3 reads CASSQVEGNPYEQYF. The CDR3, as DNA: TGCGCCAGCAGCCAAGTCGAGGGAAACCCCTACGAGCAGTACTTC.

This sequence joins TRBV20-1 and TRBJ1-2; D is possibly TRBD1 (5 bases). Germline-derived CDR1 and CDR2 are DFQATT and SNEGSKA (reference sequence). V was pared by 2 bases and J by 8 bases, with 15 bases between. The CDR3 runs 13 residues. CDR3: CSARSRSGLGYTF. In DNA, the CDR3 is TGCAGTGCTAGATCGCGATCGGGGCTCGGCTACACCTTC.

This clonotype was observed a handful of times. The rearrangement joins TRBV7-9 to TRBJ2-3, with TRBD1 identical over 7 bases. This CDR3 region has 15 residues. Germline trimming cut 6 bases from V and 0 bases from J; bases unmatched to any gene: 6. Germline V gives CDR1 SEHNR, CDR2 FQNEAQ (reference sequence). The CDR3: CASRFGTASTDTQYF. The CDR3, as DNA: TGTGCCAGCAGATTCGGGACAGCTAGCACAGATACGCAGTATTTT.

The DNA for the CDR3 is TGCAGAGGTGGTGGGGGGAGTCTCTACGAGCAGTACTTC. Translated, it gives CRGGGGSLYEQYF. The chain is built from TRBV20-1 and TRBJ2-7, with D maybe TRBD2 (6 bases). This CDR3 region has 13 residues. From germline, CDR1 is DFQATT and CDR2 SNEGSKA (reference sequence).

This clonotype appeared many times. V and J are TRBV29-1 and TRBJ2-1; a weak D match, TRBD1 (5 bases). Germline V lookup: CDR1 SQVTM, CDR2 ANQGSEA. The germline V and J ends were trimmed by 6 bases and 3 bases, with 9 bases remaining between them. This CDR3 region has 12 residues. The CDR3 protein is CSVRRDYNEQFF. The DNA of the CDR3 is TGCAGCGTCCGCAGGGACTACAATGAGCAGTTCTTC.

The table lists this clonotype with a few counts. The CDR3 nucleotides are TGTGCCAGCAGGCCCTCCAGGGGGCCCTCTAACTATGGCTACACCTTC. Its protein product is CASRPSRGPSNYGYTF. V is TRBV12-3 or TRBV12-4 and J is TRBJ1-2; 8 bases agree with TRBD1. The CDR3 extends over 16 amino acids. The junction had 9 bases not matched to a gene; V was cut back by 6 bases and J by 0 bases.

The V gene is TRBV12-3 or TRBV12-4, the J gene TRBJ2-3, with 8 bases that match TRBD2. The length of the CDR3 is 15 residues. V gave up 5 bases and J gave up 2 bases; unmatched junction bases: 6. The CDR3 reads CASSPLTSVTDTQYF. DNA of the CDR3: TGTGCCAGCAGTCCGCTGACTAGCGTCACAGATACGCAGTATTTT.

This chain links TRBV7-2 with TRBJ2-3, with TRBD2 matching 12 bases. The CDR3 spans 15 residues. The germline V gene has CDR1 SGHTA and CDR2 FQGNSA. V shed 5 bases and J 7 bases; nucleotides not matched to a gene: 7. CDR3 nucleotides: TGTGCCAGCAGCCCCGGACTAGCGGGGAGGTATACGCAGTATTTT. It yields the protein CASSPGLAGRYTQYF.

V is TRBV4-2 and J is TRBJ2-3; 13 bases agree with TRBD2. The germline gives CDR1 LGHNA, CDR2 YNFKEQ. V lost 7 bases to trimming and J lost 0 bases; unmatched junction nucleotides: 10. The CDR3 runs 18 residues. This CDR3 reads CASTSRTSGGLSTDTQYF. CDR3 DNA sequence: TGTGCCAGCACCTCCAGGACTAGCGGGGGACTTAGCACAGATACGCAGTATTTT.

This clonotype was detected a few times. V usage is TRBV5-5 and J usage is TRBJ2-7, with 9 bases fitting TRBD1. Per germline, CDR1 SGHKS and CDR2 YYEKEE (reference sequence). This CDR3 region has 15 residues. V lost 4 bases, J lost 2 bases, and 7 bases stayed unmatched. The CDR3 sequence is CASSTTGGSAYEQYF. CDR3 nucleotides: TGTGCCAGCAGCACAACAGGGGGCAGCGCCTACGAGCAGTACTTC.

The chain carries TRBV4-1 and TRBJ1-1, with D perhaps matching TRBD1 (6 bases). The CDR3 loop spans 16 amino acids. Per the germline V gene, CDR1 is MGHRA and CDR2 is YSYEKL. V shed 6 bases and J shed 0 bases, with 17 bases lying between them. The CDR3 is CASSRTTGHMNTEAFF. Here the CDR3 DNA reads TGCGCCAGCAGTCGGACGACAGGCCACATGAACACTGAAGCTTTCTTT.

This chain joins TRBV24-1 and TRBJ1-1; D may be TRBD1 (5 bases). CDR1 and CDR2 from the germline V gene are KGHDR and SFDVKD. The CDR3 extends over 13 amino acids. The ends were cut back, 2 bases at V and 8 bases at J, with 11 bases in the middle. DNA of the CDR3: TGTGCCACCAGTGATTGGGAGACAGCCGAAGCTTTCTTT. Its protein is CATSDWETAEAFF.

This clonotype has a handful of counts. This chain joins TRBV15 and TRBJ2-2, with D hard to call. The germline gives CDR1 LNHNV, CDR2 YYDKDF (reference sequence). The CDR3 sequence is 15 residues long. V lost 3 bases, J lost 4 bases, and 12 bases lay in between. In nucleotides, the CDR3 is TGTGCCACCAGCAGCTTAATTTCCTTCACCGGGGAGCTGTTTTTT. Its protein is CATSSLISFTGELFF.

The chain carries TRBV4-3 and TRBJ1-3, with unresolved D. This CDR3 spans 15 amino acids. The V and J ends lost 0 bases and 4 bases respectively, with 10 bases between them. Germline V lookup: CDR1 LGHNA, CDR2 YSLEER. This CDR3 is CASSQDLGVGNTIYF. The CDR3 DNA is TGCGCCAGCAGCCAAGATTTGGGCGTAGGAAACACCATATATTTT.

A few counts support this clonotype. The chain links TRBV20-1 to TRBJ2-1, with D uncertain. The CDR3 runs to 12 residues. Germline V CDR1 and CDR2: DFQATT, SNEGSKA (reference sequence). With 6 bases removed from V and 10 bases from J, the gap between germline ends came to 16 bases. The CDR3 coding sequence is TGCAGTGCGCGCCTGCTACAAGAGGAGCAGTTCTTC. This translates into CSARLLQEEQFF.

The chain carries TRBV28 and TRBJ2-5; D might be TRBD1 (6 bases). Trimming took off 3 bases at V and 5 bases at J, with 16 bases between the two ends. Germline loops: CDR1 MDHEN, CDR2 SYDVKM. The CDR3 extends over 15 amino acids. The CDR3 here is CASSFRQVTKETQYF. CDR3 DNA: TGTGCCAGCAGTTTCAGACAGGTGACCAAGGAGACCCAGTACTTC.

The V gene is TRBV12-3 or TRBV12-4, the J gene TRBJ2-7; TRBD1 is a possible D gene (7 bases). The CDR3 is 15 amino acids. The V end lost 4 bases, the J end lost 3 bases, and 16 bases lay between the germline ends. The CDR3 coding sequence is TGTGCCAGCAGTTCCCAGGGGGGTCCTAGCTACGAGCAGTACTTC. It is translated as CASSSQGGPSYEQYF.

The rearrangement links TRBV18 to TRBJ2-7; a possible D gene is TRBD1 (6 bases). V was pared by 3 bases and J by 2 bases, with 11 bases between. There are 14 residues in the CDR3. Germline loops: CDR1 KGHSH, CDR2 LQKENI. The CDR3, as DNA: TGTGCCAGCTCACCGACGGACAGACCCTACGAGCAGTACTTC. Protein product: CASSPTDRPYEQYF.

The J gene is TRBJ2-5, the V gene TRBV7-9, with 8 bases fitting TRBD2. J was trimmed by 5 bases and V by 2 bases; bases with no gene match: 10. Germline CDR1 is SEHNR and CDR2 is FQNEAQ (reference sequence). This CDR3 has 16 amino acids. The CDR3 DNA follows: TGTGCCAGCAGCTTACAAGTAGCGGGGAAAGGGGAGACCCAGTACTTC. This codes for CASSLQVAGKGETQYF.

The chain has TRBV7-8 and TRBJ2-7; 8 bases map to TRBD1. Germline CDR1 and CDR2: SGHVS and FQNEAQ. This CDR3 is 16 amino acids long. The trim removed 1 base at V and 3 bases at J, leaving 8 bases unmatched. The CDR3 is CASSLGHRGTHYEQYF. In DNA, the CDR3 is TGTGCCAGCAGCTTAGGTCACAGGGGGACTCACTACGAGCAGTACTTC.